A single TCR beta chain is shown here with its context. This entry is derived from a study of blood T cells in healthy people across ages. Then a second PCR, running roughly 7 to 12 cycles, was carried out with a sample-barcoded 5' primer and a J-beta primer mix. TCRdb re-called the 5' RACE reads through MiXCR, storing one row per CDR3 protein. Of 850,000 to 1,000,000 distinct CDR3 sequences in the sample, 40% to 60% were seen once. V was shortened by 1 base and J by 7 bases, with 19 bases between the two germline ends. The CDR3 is 17 residues long. Looked up from germline, CDR1 is SEHNR and CDR2 is FQNEAQ (reference sequence).

Sequencing was carried out using blood. This TCR was sampled from a man in his thirties or forties in good health. The gene calls are TRBV7-9 and TRBJ1-4; unclear D gene. CDR3 amino acids: CASSLGQVTPPSEKLFF. In nucleotides, the CDR3 is TGTGCCAGCAGCTTAGGCCAGGTGACTCCCCCATCTGAAAAACTGTTTTTT.